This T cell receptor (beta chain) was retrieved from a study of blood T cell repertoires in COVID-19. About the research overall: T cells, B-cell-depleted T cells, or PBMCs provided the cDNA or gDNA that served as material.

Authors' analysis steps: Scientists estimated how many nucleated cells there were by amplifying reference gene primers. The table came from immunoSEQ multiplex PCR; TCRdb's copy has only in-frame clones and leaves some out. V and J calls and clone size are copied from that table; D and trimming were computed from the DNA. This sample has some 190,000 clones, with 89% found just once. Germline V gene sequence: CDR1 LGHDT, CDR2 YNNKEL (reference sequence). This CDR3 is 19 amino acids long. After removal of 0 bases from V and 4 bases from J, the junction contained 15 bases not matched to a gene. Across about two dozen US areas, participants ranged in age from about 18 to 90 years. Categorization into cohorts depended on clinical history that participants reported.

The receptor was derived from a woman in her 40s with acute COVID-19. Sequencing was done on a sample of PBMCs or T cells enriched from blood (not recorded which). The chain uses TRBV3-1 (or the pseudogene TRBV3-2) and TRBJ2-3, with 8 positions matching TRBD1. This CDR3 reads CASSQDPGGPGQAPDTQYF. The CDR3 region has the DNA TGTGCCAGCAGCCAAGATCCAGGGGGACCGGGACAGGCCCCAGATACGCAGTATTTT.